The 22 T cell receptor beta chains given below trace back to one sample, sequenced in a study of T cells in Graves' hyperthyroidism and ophthalmopathy. Using RNA transcripts as the source, TCR beta CDR3 regions were amplified. In the first-round RT-PCR of the TCR CDR3, the HTBI primer set was used. From the multiplex PCR reads, TCRdb called clonotypes with MiXCR, one entry per CDR3 protein. The table has approximately 380,000 distinct CDR3 sequences, about 18% seen once. Sequences were obtained from blood. The receptors were gathered from a woman aged 18-30 years with Graves' hyperthyroidism.

This clonotype was counted a few times. The chain joins TRBV4-1 to TRBJ2-7; the D gene is possibly TRBD1 (5 bases). Germline V lookup: CDR1 MGHRA, CDR2 YSYEKL. The ends were cut back, 1 base at V and 2 bases at J, with 12 bases in the middle. This CDR3 comprises 15 residues. This chain's CDR3 is CASSQVSRVAYEQYF. The CDR3 nucleotides are TGCGCCAGCAGCCAAGTATCCAGGGTGGCCTACGAGCAGTACTTC.

The rearrangement uses TRBV3-1 and TRBJ2-7, with 8 bases fitting TRBD1. This CDR3 has 14 amino acids. The V gene's germline CDR1 is LGHDT and CDR2 YNNKEL (reference sequence). V trimming: 4 bases; J trimming: 6 bases; junction bases outside the gene matches: 8. The CDR3 region is CASSLGQGSREQYF. The CDR3 region has the DNA TGTGCCAGCAGCCTTGGACAGGGAAGTCGCGAGCAGTACTTC.

The rearrangement joins TRBV7-2 to TRBJ2-5; 11 positions agree with TRBD2. Germline V gene lookup returns CDR1 SGHTA and CDR2 FQGNSA. The J segment lost 5 bases and the V segment lost 5 bases, leaving 7 bases of the junction unmatched. CDR3 length: 15 residues. The CDR3: CASSHRLAGGETQYF. In nucleotides, the CDR3 is TGTGCCAGCAGCCATAGGCTAGCGGGGGGCGAGACCCAGTACTTC.

This clonotype was observed many times. This chain uses TRBV20-1 with TRBJ2-7; the D gene is possibly TRBD2 (6 bases). With 5 bases removed from V and 6 bases from J, the gap between germline ends came to 17 bases. Per germline, CDR1 DFQATT and CDR2 SNEGSKA (reference sequence). The CDR3 is 13 amino acids. Here the CDR3 reads CSAPRGTVGEQYF. In DNA form, the CDR3 reads TGCAGTGCTCCTCGGGGGACCGTGGGCGAGCAGTACTTC.

This clonotype was observed many times. This rearrangement joins TRBV29-1 to TRBJ1-1; D is possibly TRBD1 (6 bases). Between the trimmed V and J ends, which lost 5 bases and 2 bases, there was a span of 12 bases. Germline V CDR1 and CDR2: SQVTM, ANQGSEA. CDR3 size: 13 residues. The DNA of the CDR3 is TGCAGCGTTAGAGGGGGAATAAACACTGAAGCTTTCTTT. Protein product: CSVRGGINTEAFF.

This clonotype occurred a few times. The V call is TRBV2, the J call TRBJ1-5; no clear D gene. Trimming took 5 bases from V and 4 from J, leaving 24 bases between them. CDR1 is SNHLY, CDR2 FYNNEI, per germline. The CDR3 consists of 18 residues. For the CDR3, the DNA is TGTGCCAGCAGTTTTCCTGGTGGGGTTTTAGGAGGTAATCAGCCCCAGCATTTT. Translated: CASSFPGGVLGGNQPQHF.

This clonotype was counted between two and nine times. The chain carries TRBV9 and TRBJ1-6, with a possible D match to TRBD1 (6 bases). V lost 4 bases, J lost 10 bases, and 15 bases lay in between. Germline V gene data show CDR1 as SGDLS and CDR2 as YYNGEE. CDR3 size: 14 residues. The CDR3, as DNA: TGTGCCAGCAGCTTAGAACAGGGATACTCACCCCTCCACTTT. This sequence encodes CASSLEQGYSPLHF.

This clonotype was detected ten times or more. This chain connects TRBV29-1 to TRBJ1-2; 8 bases fit TRBD1. V was clipped by 4 bases and J by 5 bases; unmatched bases: 6. Germline V lookup: CDR1 SQVTM, CDR2 ANQGSEA. The CDR3 covers 13 residues. The CDR3 region is CSVGTGRGYGYTF. Here the CDR3 DNA reads TGCAGCGTTGGGACAGGGAGGGGGTATGGCTACACCTTC.

In its sample, this clonotype was seen many times. This chain links TRBV6-5 with TRBJ2-7; 9 positions agree with TRBD2. This CDR3 has 15 amino acids. Trimming at V came to 0 bases and at J to 0 bases, leaving 0 bases not matched to a gene. Per germline, CDR1 MNHEY and CDR2 SVGAGI. The DNA for the CDR3 is TGTGCCAGCAGTTACTCAGCGGGGGGCTCCTACGAGCAGTACTTC. This gives the protein CASSYSAGGSYEQYF.

This clonotype was seen many times. The V and J genes are TRBV12-3 or TRBV12-4 and TRBJ2-2; TRBD1 or TRBD2 may be the D gene (5 bases each). The CDR3 totals 14 residues. V lost 3 bases and J 3 bases, leaving 8 bases between the germline ends. The CDR3 spells CASSFRGDTGELFF. The CDR3 region has the DNA TGTGCCAGCAGTTTTAGAGGGGACACCGGGGAGCTGTTTTTT.

This clonotype was picked up many times. The gene calls are TRBV27 and TRBJ2-6; no firm D call. CDR1 is MNHEY and CDR2 is SMNVEV in the germline V gene (reference sequence). This CDR3 region has 13 residues. V lost 3 bases to trimming and J lost 4 bases, with 4 bases between them. CDR3 DNA sequence: TGTGCCAGCAGTTTTGGGGGGGCCAACGTCCTGACTTTC. Its translation: CASSFGGANVLTF.

As for this clonotype: Since no conserved phenylalanine or tryptophan closes the CDR3, a read error is the likely cause. The limits of the CDR3 on the DNA are not certain, so only TCRdb's listed CDR3 is given. This rearrangement joins TRBV27 to TRBJ2-2; the D call in the table, TRBD1, was not verified against the DNA. A total of 14 residues make up the CDR3, ends included. In germline, CDR1 is MNHEY, CDR2 SMNVEV (reference sequence). The CDR3 spells CASSLTGRTGELLL.

This clonotype has a count of ten or more. V is TRBV18 and J is TRBJ1-2, with D possibly TRBD1 on 5 matching bases. V lost 1 base to trimming and J lost 3 bases, with 12 bases between them. From germline, CDR1 is KGHSH and CDR2 LQKENI. The CDR3 is made up of 15 amino acids. The CDR3 coding sequence is TGTGCCAGCTCACCACAATCTGGGGCTGACTATGGCTACACCTTC. Protein product: CASSPQSGADYGYTF.

This clonotype was counted at least ten times. The chain links TRBV6-2 or TRBV6-3 to TRBJ1-1, with 7 bases aligning to TRBD1. The V gene end was trimmed by 6 bases and the J gene end by 5 bases; junction bases not matched to a gene: 6. Germline V gene lookup returns CDR1 MNHEY and CDR2 SVGEGT. This CDR3 has 13 residues. The chain's CDR3 is CASRAPGGTEAFF. As DNA, the CDR3 is TGTGCCAGCAGAGCTCCAGGGGGAACTGAAGCTTTCTTT.

This clonotype has at least ten counts. The chain recombines TRBV29-1 with TRBJ1-3, with D possibly matching TRBD1 (6 bases). CDR3 length equals 13 residues. The germline gives CDR1 SQVTM, CDR2 ANQGSEA. Trimming took 5 bases from V and 3 from J, leaving 11 bases between them. The CDR3 DNA reads TGCAGCGTTCTCGGGACATATGGAAACACCATATATTTT. It encodes CSVLGTYGNTIYF. Looking up the rest from reference TRBV29-1 and TRBJ1-3 gives the full variable domain: SAVISQKPSRDICQRGTSLTIQCQVDSQVTMMFWYRQQPGQSLTLIATANQGSEATYESGFVIDKFPISRPNLTFSTLTVSNMSPEDSSIYLCSVLGTYGNTIYFGEGSWLTVV.

This clonotype was observed many times. The gene calls are TRBV6-5 and TRBJ1-5; D remains ambiguous. The germline CDR1 and CDR2 sequences are MNHEY and SVGAGI. The CDR3 loop spans 14 amino acids. V was trimmed by 0 bases and J by 5 bases, leaving 8 bases between them. The DNA of the CDR3 is TGTGCCAGCAGTTACTCGGACGCCTATCAGCCCCAGCATTTT. Amino acids: CASSYSDAYQPQHF.

This clonotype was recorded many times. This rearrangement joins TRBV12-3 or TRBV12-4 to TRBJ1-6; 7 bases are shared with TRBD1. V was pared by 7 bases and J by 9 bases, with 9 bases of the junction left unmatched. CDR3 length equals 14 residues. CDR3 nucleotides: TGTGCCAGCACCAGCACAGGGGTCGGTTCACCCCTCCACTTT. Translation: CASTSTGVGSPLHF.

Only a few counts were recorded for this clonotype. V usage is TRBV12-3 or TRBV12-4 and J usage is TRBJ2-5; D is undetermined. V lost 5 bases, J lost 3 bases, and 10 bases lay in between. The CDR3 extends over 13 amino acids. The CDR3, as DNA: TGTGCCAGCAGTCCCCCGTTCGAAGAGACCCAGTACTTC. Encoded protein: CASSPPFEETQYF.

The sample holds a few counts of this clonotype. This chain joins TRBV2 and TRBJ2-2, with no clear D. Germline V gene data show CDR1 as SNHLY and CDR2 as FYNNEI. The CDR3 has 15 residues. V gave up 7 bases and J gave up 2 bases, with 14 bases separating them. The CDR3 DNA reads as TGTGCCAGCACCCAAAGCGCGACCAACACCGGGGAGCTGTTTTTT. The encoded protein is CASTQSATNTGELFF.

With regard to this clonotype: Compared with germline, one end of the junction differs, possibly owing to a read error. This chain links TRBV7-8 with TRBJ2-7; D uncertain. CDR3 length: 13 amino acids. From germline, CDR1 is SGHVS and CDR2 FQNEAQ. The DNA of the CDR3 is TGTGCCAGCAGCCGCCTGAACAGCTACGATCAGTACTTC. Protein: CASSRLNSYDQYF.

This rearrangement joins TRBV27 to TRBJ1-2; no definite D call. The CDR3 has 17 residues. In germline, CDR1 is MNHEY, CDR2 SMNVEV (reference sequence). V was clipped by 4 bases and J by 0 bases, with 18 bases between them. The CDR3: CASSSFMLGGANYGYTF. The CDR3 DNA is TGTGCCAGCAGTTCTTTCATGCTCGGTGGGGCTAACTATGGCTACACCTTC.

This clonotype appeared many times. In DNA form, the CDR3 reads TGCGCCAGCAGCTTCCAGGGACGAATGAACACCGGGGAGCTGTTTTTT. It is translated as CASSFQGRMNTGELFF. This sequence joins TRBV5-1 and TRBJ2-2; the D call may be TRBD1 or TRBD2 (5 bases each). V shed 2 bases and J shed 1 base, with 12 bases lying between them. The CDR3 sequence is 16 residues long. Germline V lookup: CDR1 SGHRS, CDR2 YFSETQ. Filled out from reference TRBV5-1 and TRBJ2-2, the complete variable domain reads KAGVTQTPRYLIKTRGQQVTLSCSPISGHRSVSWYQQTPGQGLQFLFEYFSETQRNKGNFPGRFSGRQFSNSRSEMNVSTLELGDSALYLCASSFQGRMNTGELFFGEGSRLTVL.